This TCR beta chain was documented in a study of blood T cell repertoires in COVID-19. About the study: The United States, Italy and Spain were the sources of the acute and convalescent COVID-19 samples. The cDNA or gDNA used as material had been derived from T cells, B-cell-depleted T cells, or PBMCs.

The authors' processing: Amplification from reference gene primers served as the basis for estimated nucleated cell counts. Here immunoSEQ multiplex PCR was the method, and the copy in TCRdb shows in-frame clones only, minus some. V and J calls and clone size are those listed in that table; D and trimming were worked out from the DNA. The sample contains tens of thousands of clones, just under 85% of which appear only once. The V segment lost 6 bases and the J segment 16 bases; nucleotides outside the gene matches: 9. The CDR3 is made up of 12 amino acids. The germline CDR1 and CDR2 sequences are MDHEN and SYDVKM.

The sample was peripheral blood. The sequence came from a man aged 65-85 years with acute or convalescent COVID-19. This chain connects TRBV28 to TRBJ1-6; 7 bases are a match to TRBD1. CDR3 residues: CASSRWGQPLHF. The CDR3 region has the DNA TGTGCCAGCAGCCGATGGGGACAGCCACTCCACTTT.